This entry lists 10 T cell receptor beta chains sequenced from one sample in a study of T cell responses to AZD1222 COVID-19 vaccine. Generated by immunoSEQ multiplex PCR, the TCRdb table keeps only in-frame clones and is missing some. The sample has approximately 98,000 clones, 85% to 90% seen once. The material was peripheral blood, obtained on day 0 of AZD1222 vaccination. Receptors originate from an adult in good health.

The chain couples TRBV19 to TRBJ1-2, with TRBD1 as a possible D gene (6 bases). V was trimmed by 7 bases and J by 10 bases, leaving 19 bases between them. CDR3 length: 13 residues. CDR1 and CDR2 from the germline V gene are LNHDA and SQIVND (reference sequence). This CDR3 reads CASTPPGTKDYTF. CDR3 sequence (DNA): TGTGCCAGTACCCCCCCCGGGACAAAAGACTACACCTTC.

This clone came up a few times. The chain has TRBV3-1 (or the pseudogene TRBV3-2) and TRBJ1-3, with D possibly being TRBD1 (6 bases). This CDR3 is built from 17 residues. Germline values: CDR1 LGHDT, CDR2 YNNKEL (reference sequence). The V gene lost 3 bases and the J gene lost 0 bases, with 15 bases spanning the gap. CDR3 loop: CASSQAGPDSSGNTIYF. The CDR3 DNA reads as TGTGCCAGCAGCCAGGCTGGCCCGGACAGCTCTGGAAACACCATATATTTT.

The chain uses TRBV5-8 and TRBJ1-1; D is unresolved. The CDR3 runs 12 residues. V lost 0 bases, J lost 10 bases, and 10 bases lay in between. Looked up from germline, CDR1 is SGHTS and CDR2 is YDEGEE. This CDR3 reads CASSLAGSRAFF. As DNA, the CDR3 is TGTGCCAGCAGCTTGGCCGGTTCCAGAGCTTTCTTT.

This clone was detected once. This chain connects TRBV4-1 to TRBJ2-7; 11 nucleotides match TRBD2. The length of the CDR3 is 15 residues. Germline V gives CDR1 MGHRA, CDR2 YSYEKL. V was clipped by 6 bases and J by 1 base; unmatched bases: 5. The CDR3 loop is CASRLTSGDSYEQYF. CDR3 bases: TGCGCCAGCAGGTTGACTAGCGGGGATTCCTACGAGCAGTACTTC.

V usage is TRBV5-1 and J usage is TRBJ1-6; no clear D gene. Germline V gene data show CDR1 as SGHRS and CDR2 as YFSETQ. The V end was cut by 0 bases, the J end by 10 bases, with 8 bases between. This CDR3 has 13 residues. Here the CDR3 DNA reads TGCGCCAGCAGCTTGGCCGGGAGATCACCCCTCCACTTT. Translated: CASSLAGRSPLHF.

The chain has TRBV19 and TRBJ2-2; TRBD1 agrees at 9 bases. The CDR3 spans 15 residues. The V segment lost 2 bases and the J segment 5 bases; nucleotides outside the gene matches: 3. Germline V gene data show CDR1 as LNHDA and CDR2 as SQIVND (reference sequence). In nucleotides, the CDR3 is TGTGCCAGTAGTATAACAGGGGGCGGAACCGGGGAGCTGTTTTTT. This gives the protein CASSITGGGTGELFF.

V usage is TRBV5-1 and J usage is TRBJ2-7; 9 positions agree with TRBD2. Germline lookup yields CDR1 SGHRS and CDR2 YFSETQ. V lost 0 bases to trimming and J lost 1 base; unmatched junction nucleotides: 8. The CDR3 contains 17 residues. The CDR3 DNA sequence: TGCGCCAGCAGCTTGGCCGGGGCTAGCGGGGAATCCTACGAGCAGTACTTC. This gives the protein CASSLAGASGESYEQYF.

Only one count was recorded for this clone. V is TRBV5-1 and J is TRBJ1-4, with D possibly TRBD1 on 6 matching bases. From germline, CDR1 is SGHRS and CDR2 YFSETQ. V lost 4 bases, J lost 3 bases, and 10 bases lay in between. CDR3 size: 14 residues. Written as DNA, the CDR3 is TGCGCCAGCAGCGGGGGACACCCTAATGAAAAACTGTTTTTT. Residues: CASSGGHPNEKLFF.

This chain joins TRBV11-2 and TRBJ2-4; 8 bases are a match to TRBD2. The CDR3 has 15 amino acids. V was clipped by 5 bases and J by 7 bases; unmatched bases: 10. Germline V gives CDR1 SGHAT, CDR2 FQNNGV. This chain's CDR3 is CASSPGLAGPNIQYF. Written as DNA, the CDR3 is TGTGCCAGCAGCCCCGGGCTAGCGGGTCCTAACATTCAGTACTTC.

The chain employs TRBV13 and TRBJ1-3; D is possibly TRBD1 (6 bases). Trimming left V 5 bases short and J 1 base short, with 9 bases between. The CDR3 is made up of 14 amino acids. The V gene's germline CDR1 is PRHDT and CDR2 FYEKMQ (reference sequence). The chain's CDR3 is CASSPTGSGNTIYF. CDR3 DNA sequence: TGTGCCAGCAGCCCTACAGGGTCTGGAAACACCATATATTTT.